The present entry profiles one T cell receptor (beta chain) with its context. This sample stems from a study of blood T cell repertoires in COVID-19. The germline gives CDR1 KGHSH, CDR2 LQKENI. The V end was cut by 8 bases, the J end by 6 bases, with 13 bases between. The CDR3 covers 12 residues. Profiling relied on immunoSEQ multiplex PCR, and the TCRdb table lists in-frame clones only, not all of them. The table has 150,000 to 200,000 clones, 75% to 85% seen once. Sequenced sample: peripheral blood. The origin of this receptor is a woman between 35 and 50 years old with COVID-19, enrolled during active disease. The V call is TRBV18, the J call TRBJ1-1, with a tentative D call TRBD1 (5 bases). The CDR3 DNA follows: TGTGCCAGCGGGGCCCGAACGGCTGAAGCTTTCTTT. It specifies CASGARTAEAFF.